The clone carrying this T cell receptor (beta chain) was seen repeatedly, ten times or more. Per the germline V gene, CDR1 is KGHDR and CDR2 is SFDVKD. Trimming pared 2 bases from V and 0 bases from J, leaving 3 bases between. The CDR3 contains 13 residues. This record belongs to a study of identical twins. TCRdb re-called the 5' RACE reads through MiXCR, storing one row per CDR3 protein. The table includes fewer than 250,000 distinct CDR3 sequences, around 7.6% detected once. A further study also used this sample, focusing on yellow fever vaccine responses in identical twins.

Sequenced sample: CD8+ T cells sorted from blood. The sequence derives from a woman younger than 35 in good health. The chain is built from TRBV24-1 and TRBJ1-1, with D uncertain. CDR3 sequence (DNA): TGTGCCACCAGTGATTCCATGAACACTGAAGCTTTCTTT. Translating it yields CATSDSMNTEAFF.